This T cell receptor (beta chain) stems from a study of cytomegalovirus exposure and HLA in healthy donors. The study, taken as a whole, reports: Presence/absence analyses rested on an assumption that sequencing depth was roughly uniform across donors.

V was clipped by 1 base and J by 6 bases, with 11 bases between them. The CDR3 length is 14 residues. Germline loops: CDR1 MGHRA, CDR2 YSYEKL. As regards this clone: Its specificity is not known.

The PCR ran on 60 Vbeta and 13 Jbeta primers. Assay used: immunoSEQ multiplex PCR; TCRdb lists only in-frame clones, some missing. The sample carries some 200,000 clones, 82% recorded once. Input material: PBMCs. The receptor was isolated from a woman in her fifties or sixties in good health and CMV-seropositive. This sequence joins TRBV4-1 and TRBJ2-3; TRBD1 is a possible D gene (5 bases). The CDR3 is CASSQVGHRDTQYF. CDR3 bases: TGCGCCAGCAGCCAAGTTGGGCACAGGGATACGCAGTATTTT.